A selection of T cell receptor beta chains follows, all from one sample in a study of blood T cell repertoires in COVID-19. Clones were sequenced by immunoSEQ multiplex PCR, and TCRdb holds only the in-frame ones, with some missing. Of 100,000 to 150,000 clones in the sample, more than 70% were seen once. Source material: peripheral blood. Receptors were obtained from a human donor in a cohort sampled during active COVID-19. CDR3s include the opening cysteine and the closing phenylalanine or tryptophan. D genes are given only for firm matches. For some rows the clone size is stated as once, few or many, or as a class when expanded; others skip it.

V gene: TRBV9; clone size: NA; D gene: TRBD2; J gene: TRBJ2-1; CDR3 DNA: TGTGCCAGCAGCCCGGGGACTAGCGGGAGGGGCTACAATGAGCAGTTCTTC; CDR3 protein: CASSPGTSGRGYNEQFF
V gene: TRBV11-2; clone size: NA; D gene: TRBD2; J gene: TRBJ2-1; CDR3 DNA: TGTGCCAGCAGCCCGACTAGCGGGCTTAGCAATGAGCAGTTCTTC; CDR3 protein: CASSPTSGLSNEQFF
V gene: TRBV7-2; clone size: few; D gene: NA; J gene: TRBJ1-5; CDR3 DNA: TGTGCCAGCAGCTTAGTTGGGGGGGGCTATAGCAATCAGCCCCAGCATTTT; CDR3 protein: CASSLVGGGYSNQPQHF
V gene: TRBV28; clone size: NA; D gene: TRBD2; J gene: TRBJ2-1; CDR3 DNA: TGTGCCAGCAGAATGGGATATAGCGGGAGGGCCTGGGGTGAGCAGTTCTTC; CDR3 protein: CASRMGYSGRAWGEQFF
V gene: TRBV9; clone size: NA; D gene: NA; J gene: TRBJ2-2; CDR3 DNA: TGTGCCAGCAGCGGGACCCTCGTAAGTGACTATCGTACCGGGGAGCTGTTTTTT; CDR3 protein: CASSGTLVSDYRTGELFF
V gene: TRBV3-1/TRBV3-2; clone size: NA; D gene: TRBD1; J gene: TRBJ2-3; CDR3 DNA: TGTGCCAGCCGCTACGGGACAGGGGGGGAAGATACGCAGTATTTT; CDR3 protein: CASRYGTGGEDTQYF
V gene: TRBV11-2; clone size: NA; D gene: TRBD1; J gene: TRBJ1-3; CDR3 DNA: TGTGCCAGCAGCACCCCCGGGACAGGGGTCGGAAACACCATATATTTT; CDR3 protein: CASSTPGTGVGNTIYF
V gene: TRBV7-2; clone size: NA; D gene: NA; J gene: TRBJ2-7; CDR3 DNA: TGTGCCAGCAGCCCGGTCGGGGGCTACGAGCAGTACTTC; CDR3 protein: CASSPVGGYEQYF
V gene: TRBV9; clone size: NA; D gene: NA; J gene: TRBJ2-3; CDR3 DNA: TGTGCCAGCAGCGAAAGAGGTCTAGTAGTCTCAGATACGCAGTATTTT; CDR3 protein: CASSERGLVVSDTQYF
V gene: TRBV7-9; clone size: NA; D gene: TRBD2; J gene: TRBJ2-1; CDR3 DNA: TGTGCCAGCAGCCTATCGGCTAGCGGGAGGGTTATCTACAATGAGCAGTTCTTC; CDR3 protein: CASSLSASGRVIYNEQFF
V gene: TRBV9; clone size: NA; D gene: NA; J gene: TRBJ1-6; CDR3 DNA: TGTGCCAGCAGCGGGTCGGAGGGGTTCCCCCCTTTACCCCTCCACTTT; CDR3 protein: CASSGSEGFPPLPLHF